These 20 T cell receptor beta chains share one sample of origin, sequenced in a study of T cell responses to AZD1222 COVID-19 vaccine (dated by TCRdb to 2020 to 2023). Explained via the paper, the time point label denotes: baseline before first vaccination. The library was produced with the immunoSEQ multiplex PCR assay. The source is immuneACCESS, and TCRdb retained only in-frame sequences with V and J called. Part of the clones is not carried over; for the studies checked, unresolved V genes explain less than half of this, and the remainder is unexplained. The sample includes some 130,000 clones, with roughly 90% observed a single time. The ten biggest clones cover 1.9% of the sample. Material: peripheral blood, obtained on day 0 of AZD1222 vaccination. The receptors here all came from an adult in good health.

CDR3 DNA sequence: TGTGCCAGCAGCGCGACAGGGGTAAACACTGAAGCTTTCTTT. Its protein product is CASSATGVNTEAFF. The chain joins TRBV9 to TRBJ1-1, with 8 bases aligning to TRBD1. Per the germline V gene, CDR1 is SGDLS and CDR2 is YYNGEE. J was trimmed by 2 bases and V by 3 bases; bases with no gene match: 3. The CDR3 is 14 residues long.

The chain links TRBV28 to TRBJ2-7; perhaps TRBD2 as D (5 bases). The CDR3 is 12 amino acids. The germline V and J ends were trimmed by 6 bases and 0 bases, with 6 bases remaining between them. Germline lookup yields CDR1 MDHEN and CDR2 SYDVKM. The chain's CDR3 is CASRDFSYEQYF. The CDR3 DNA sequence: TGTGCCAGCAGGGACTTCTCCTACGAGCAGTACTTC.

CDR3 coding DNA: TGCGCCAGTAGCCTACAGGGTACTGCATATGGCTACACCTTC. This sequence encodes CASSLQGTAYGYTF. This chain connects TRBV5-1 to TRBJ1-2; a possible D gene is TRBD1 (6 bases). Trimming shortened V by 8 bases and J by 5 bases, and 19 bases separated the two germline ends. Germline V CDR1 and CDR2: SGHRS, YFSETQ. The CDR3 runs 14 residues.

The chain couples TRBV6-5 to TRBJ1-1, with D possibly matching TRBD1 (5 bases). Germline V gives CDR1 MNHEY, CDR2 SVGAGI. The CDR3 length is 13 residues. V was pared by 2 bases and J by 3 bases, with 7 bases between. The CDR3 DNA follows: TGTGCCAGCAGTTACGGGACCCACACTGAAGCTTTCTTT. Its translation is CASSYGTHTEAFF.

CDR3 region: CASSQGGPSYEQYF. The CDR3 nucleotides read TGTGCCAGCAGCCAAGGTGGGCCGTCCTACGAGCAGTACTTC. The chain combines TRBV3-1 (or the pseudogene TRBV3-2) with TRBJ2-7; no clear D. V gave up 1 base and J gave up 1 base, with 8 bases separating them. Germline loops: CDR1 LGHDT, CDR2 YNNKEL (reference sequence). The CDR3 runs 14 residues.

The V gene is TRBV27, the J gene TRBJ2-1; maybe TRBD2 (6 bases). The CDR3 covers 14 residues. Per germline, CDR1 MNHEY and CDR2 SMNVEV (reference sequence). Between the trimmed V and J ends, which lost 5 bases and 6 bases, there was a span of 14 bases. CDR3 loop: CASSIRGTVNEQFF. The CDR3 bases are TGTGCCAGCAGTATCCGCGGGACTGTCAATGAGCAGTTCTTC.

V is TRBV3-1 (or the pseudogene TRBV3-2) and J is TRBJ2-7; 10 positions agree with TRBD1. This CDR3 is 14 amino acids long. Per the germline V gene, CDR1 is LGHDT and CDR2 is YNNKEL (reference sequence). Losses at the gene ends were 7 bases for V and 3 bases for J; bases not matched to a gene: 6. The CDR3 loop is CASTSGTGVYEQYF. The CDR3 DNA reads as TGTGCCAGCACCTCCGGGACAGGGGTCTACGAGCAGTACTTC.

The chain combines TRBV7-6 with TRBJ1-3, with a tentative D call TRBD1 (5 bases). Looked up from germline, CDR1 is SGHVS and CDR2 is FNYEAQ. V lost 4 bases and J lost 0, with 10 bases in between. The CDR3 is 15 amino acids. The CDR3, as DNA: TGTGCCAGCAGCTATGGGACCGGCTCTGGAAACACCATATATTTT. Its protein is CASSYGTGSGNTIYF. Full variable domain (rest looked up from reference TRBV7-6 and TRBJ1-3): GAGVSQSPRYKVTKRGQDVALRCDPISGHVSLYWYRQALGQGPEFLTYFNYEAQQDKSGLPNDRFSAERPEGSISTLTIQRTEQRDSAMYRCASSYGTGSGNTIYFGEGSWLTVV.

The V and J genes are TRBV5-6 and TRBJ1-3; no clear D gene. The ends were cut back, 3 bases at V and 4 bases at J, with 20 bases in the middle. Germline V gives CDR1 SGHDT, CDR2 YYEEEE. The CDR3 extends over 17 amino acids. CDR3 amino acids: CASSSIRQTTVGNTIYF. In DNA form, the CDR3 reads TGTGCCAGCAGCTCCATTCGGCAGACAACTGTGGGAAACACCATATATTTT.

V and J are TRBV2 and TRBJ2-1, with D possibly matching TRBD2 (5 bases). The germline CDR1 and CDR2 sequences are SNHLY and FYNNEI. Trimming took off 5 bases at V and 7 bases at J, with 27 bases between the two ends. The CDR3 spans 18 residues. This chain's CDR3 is CASSPRWRQNIFSNEQFF. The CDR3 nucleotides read TGTGCCAGCAGTCCGCGGTGGAGGCAAAACATATTTTCAAATGAGCAGTTCTTC.

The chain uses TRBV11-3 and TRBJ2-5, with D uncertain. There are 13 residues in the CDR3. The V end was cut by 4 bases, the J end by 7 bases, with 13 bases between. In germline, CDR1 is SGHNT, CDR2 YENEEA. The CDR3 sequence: CASSSGPDLTQYF. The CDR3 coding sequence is TGTGCCAGCAGCTCCGGACCCGATTTGACCCAGTACTTC.

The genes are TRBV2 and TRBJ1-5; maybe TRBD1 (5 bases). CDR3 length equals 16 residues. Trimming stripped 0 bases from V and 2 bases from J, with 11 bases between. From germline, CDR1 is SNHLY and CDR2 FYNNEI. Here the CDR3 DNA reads TGTGCCAGCAGTGAAGCGCGGGGGGGAGGCAATCAGCCCCAGCATTTT. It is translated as CASSEARGGGNQPQHF.

As DNA, the CDR3 is TGTGCCAGCAGTTTATCTGCGGGGACGACCCAGTACTTC. It encodes CASSLSAGTTQYF. The rearrangement uses TRBV12-3 or TRBV12-4 and TRBJ2-5; D perhaps matches TRBD2 (6 bases). V was clipped by 2 bases and J by 7 bases, with 11 bases between them. The CDR3 has 13 amino acids.

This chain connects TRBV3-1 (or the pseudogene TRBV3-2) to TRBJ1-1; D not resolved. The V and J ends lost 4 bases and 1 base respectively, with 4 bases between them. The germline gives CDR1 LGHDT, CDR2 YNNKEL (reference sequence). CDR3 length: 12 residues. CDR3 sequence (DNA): TGTGCCAGCAGCCGGGGGAACACTGAAGCTTTCTTT. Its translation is CASSRGNTEAFF.

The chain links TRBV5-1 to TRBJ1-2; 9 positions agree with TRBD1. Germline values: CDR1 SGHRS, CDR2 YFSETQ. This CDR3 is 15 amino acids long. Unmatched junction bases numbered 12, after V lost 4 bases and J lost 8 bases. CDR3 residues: CASSPAGQGSGGYTF. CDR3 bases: TGCGCCAGCAGCCCGGCGGGACAGGGCTCAGGGGGCTACACCTTC.

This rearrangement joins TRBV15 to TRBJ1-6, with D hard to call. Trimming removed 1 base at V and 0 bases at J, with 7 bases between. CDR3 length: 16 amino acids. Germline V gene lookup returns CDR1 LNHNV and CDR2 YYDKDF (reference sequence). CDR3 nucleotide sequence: TGTGCCACCAGCAGAGTCCCTACCTCCTATAATTCACCCCTCCACTTT. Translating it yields CATSRVPTSYNSPLHF.

In DNA, the CDR3 is TGTGCCAGCAGTCTGGGGCGGGGGCTGACTGAAGCTTTCTTT. It yields the protein CASSLGRGLTEAFF. The chain carries TRBV2 and TRBJ1-1, with a weak D call TRBD1 (6 bases). Deletions cut 5 bases from V and 5 bases from J, with 15 bases between. The CDR3 length is 14 residues. CDR1 SNHLY and CDR2 FYNNEI come from the germline V gene.

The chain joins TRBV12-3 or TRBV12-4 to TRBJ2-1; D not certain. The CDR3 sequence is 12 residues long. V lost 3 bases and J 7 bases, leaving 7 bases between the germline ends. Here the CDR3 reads CASSFEWNEQFF. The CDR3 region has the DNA TGTGCCAGCAGTTTTGAATGGAATGAGCAGTTCTTC.

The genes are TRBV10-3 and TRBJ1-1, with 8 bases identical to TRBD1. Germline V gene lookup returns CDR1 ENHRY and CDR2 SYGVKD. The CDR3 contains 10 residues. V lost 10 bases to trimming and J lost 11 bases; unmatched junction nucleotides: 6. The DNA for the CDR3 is TGTGCCACCGGACAGGGCGAGGCTTTCTTT. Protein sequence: CATGQGEAFF.

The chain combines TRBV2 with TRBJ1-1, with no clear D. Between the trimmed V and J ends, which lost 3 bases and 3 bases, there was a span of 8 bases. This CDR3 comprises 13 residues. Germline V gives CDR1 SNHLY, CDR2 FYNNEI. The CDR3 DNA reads TGTGCCAGCAGTGAGGTCTTCTACACTGAAGCTTTCTTT. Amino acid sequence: CASSEVFYTEAFF.